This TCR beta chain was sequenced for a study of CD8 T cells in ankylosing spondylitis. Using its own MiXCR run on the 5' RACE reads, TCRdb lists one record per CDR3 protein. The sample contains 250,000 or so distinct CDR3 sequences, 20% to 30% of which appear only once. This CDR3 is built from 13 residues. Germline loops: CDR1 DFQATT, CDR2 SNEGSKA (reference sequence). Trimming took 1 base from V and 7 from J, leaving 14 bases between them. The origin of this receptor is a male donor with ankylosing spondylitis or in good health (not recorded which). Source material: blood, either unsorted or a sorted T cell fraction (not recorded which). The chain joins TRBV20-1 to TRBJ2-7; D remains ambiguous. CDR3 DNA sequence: TGCAGTGCTAGAGGACTCTCCGCCGGGGAGCAGTACTTC. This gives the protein CSARGLSAGEQYF.